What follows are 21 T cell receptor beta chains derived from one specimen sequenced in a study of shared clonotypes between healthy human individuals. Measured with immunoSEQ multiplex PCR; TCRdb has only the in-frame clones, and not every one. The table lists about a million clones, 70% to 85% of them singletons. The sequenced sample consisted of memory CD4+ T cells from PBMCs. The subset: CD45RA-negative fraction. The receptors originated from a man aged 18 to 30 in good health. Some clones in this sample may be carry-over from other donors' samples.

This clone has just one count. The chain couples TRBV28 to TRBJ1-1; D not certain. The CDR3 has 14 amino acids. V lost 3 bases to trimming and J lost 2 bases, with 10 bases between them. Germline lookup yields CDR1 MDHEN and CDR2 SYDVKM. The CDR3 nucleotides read TGTGCCAGCAGTTTTTCAGAAATTAACACTGAAGCTTTCTTT. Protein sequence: CASSFSEINTEAFF.

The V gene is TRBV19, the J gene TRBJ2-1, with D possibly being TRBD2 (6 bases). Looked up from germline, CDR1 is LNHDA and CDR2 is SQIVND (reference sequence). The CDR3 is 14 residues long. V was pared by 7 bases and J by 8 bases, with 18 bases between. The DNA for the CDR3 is TGTGCCAGTATGGGGACTGGGCTCCGACATGAGCAGTTCTTC. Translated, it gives CASMGTGLRHEQFF.

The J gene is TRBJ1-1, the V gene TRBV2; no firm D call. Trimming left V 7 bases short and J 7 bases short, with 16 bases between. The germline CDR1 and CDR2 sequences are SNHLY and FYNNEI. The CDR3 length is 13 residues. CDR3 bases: TGTGCCAGCAAGGATCCCTCAGCCGTTGAAGCTTTCTTT. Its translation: CASKDPSAVEAFF.

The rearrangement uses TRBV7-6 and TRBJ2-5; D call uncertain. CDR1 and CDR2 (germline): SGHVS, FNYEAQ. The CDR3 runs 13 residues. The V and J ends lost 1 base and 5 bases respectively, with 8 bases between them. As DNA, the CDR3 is TGTGCCAGCAGCTTAGTGGAGATGGAGACCCAGTACTTC. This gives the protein CASSLVEMETQYF.

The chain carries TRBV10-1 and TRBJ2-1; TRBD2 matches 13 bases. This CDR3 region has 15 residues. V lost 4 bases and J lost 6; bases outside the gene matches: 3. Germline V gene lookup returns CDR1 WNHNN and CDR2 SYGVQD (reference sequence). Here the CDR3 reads CASSGTSGGINEQFF. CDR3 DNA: TGCGCCAGCAGTGGGACTAGCGGGGGAATCAATGAGCAGTTCTTC.

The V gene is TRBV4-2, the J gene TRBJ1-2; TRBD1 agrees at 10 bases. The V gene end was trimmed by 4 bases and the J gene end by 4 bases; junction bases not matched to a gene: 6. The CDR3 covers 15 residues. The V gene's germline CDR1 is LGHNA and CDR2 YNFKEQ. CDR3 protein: CASSPGQGVGYGYTF. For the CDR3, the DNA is TGTGCCAGCAGCCCAGGACAGGGGGTTGGCTATGGCTACACCTTC.

The CDR3 sequence is CASSFSSGRMDNEQFF. The CDR3 DNA is TGCGCCAGCAGCTTCTCGAGCGGGAGGATGGACAATGAGCAGTTCTTC. J is TRBJ2-1 and V is TRBV5-1; 9 bases line up with TRBD2. Germline trimming cut 2 bases from V and 5 bases from J; bases unmatched to any gene: 8. The CDR3 runs 16 residues. In germline, CDR1 is SGHRS, CDR2 YFSETQ.

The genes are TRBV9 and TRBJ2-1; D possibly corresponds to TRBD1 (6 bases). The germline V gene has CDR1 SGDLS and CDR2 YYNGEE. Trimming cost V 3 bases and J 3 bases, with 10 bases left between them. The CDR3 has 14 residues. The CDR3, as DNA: TGTGCCAGCAGCGAAAGAGGGGGCTACAATGAGCAGTTCTTC. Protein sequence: CASSERGGYNEQFF.

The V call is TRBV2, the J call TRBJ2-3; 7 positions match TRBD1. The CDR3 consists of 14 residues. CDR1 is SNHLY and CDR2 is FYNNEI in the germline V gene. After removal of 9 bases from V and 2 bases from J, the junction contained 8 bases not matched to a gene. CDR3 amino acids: CASSGQPLTDTQYF. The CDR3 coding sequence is TGTGCCAGTTCGGGACAGCCCCTCACAGATACGCAGTATTTT.

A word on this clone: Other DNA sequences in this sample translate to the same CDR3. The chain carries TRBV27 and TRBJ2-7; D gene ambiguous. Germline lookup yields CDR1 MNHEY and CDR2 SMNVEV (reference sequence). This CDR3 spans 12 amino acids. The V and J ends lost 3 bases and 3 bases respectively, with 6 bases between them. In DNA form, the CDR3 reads TGTGCCAGCAGTTTGAACAGCTACGAGCAGTACTTC. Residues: CASSLNSYEQYF.

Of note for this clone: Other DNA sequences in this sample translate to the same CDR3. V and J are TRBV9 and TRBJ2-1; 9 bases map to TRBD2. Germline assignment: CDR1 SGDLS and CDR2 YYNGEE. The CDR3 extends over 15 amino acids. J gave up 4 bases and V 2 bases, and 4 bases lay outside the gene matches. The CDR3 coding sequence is TGTGCCAGCAGCGTTAGCGGGAGAGGGTACAATGAGCAGTTCTTC. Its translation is CASSVSGRGYNEQFF.

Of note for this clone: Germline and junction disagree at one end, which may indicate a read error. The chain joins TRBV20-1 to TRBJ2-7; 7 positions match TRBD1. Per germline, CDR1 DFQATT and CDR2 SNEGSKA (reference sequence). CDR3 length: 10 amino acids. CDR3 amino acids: CSASFGTANF. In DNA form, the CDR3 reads TGCAGTGCTAGTTTTGGGACAGCTAACTTC.

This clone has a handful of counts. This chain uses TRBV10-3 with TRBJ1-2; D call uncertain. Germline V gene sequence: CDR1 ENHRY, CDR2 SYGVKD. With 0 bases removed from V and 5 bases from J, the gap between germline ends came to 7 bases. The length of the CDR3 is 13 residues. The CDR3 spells CAISESSGYGYTF. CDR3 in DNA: TGTGCCATCAGTGAGTCGTCGGGGTATGGCTACACCTTC.

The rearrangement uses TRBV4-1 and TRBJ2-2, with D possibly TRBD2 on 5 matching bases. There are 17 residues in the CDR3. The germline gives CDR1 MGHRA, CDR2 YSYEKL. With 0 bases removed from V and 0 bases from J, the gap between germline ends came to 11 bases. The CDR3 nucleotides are TGCGCCAGCAGCCAAGATCGTGAGCGGACGAACACCGGGGAGCTGTTTTTT. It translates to CASSQDRERTNTGELFF.

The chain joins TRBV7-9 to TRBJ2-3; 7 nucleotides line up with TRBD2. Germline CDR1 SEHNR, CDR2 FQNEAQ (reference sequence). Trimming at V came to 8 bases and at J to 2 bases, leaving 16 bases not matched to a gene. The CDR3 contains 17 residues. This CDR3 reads CASLPIRRERTTDTQYF. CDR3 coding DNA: TGTGCCAGCTTACCCATCCGGCGGGAGAGAACCACAGATACGCAGTATTTT.

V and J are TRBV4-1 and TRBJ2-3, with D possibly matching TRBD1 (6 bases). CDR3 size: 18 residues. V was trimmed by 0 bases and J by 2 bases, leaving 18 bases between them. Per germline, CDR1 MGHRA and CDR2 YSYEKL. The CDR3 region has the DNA TGCGCCAGCAGCCAAGAGGCTAATAGGCAGGGGATCACAGATACGCAGTATTTT. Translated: CASSQEANRQGITDTQYF.

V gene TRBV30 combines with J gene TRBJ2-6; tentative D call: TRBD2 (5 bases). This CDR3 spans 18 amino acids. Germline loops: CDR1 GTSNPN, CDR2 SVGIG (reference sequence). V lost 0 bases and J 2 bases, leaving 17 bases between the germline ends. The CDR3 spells CAWSVRFIFGAGANVLTF. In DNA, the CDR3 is TGTGCCTGGAGTGTACGTTTCATCTTCGGGGCTGGGGCCAACGTCCTGACTTTC.

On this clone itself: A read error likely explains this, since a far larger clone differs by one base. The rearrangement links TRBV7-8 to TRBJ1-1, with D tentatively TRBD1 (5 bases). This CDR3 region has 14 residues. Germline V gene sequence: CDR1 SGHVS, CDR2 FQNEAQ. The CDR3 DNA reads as TGTGCCAGCAGCCCTCGAGGGGCTTGGACTGAAGCTTTTTTT. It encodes CASSPRGAWTEAFF.

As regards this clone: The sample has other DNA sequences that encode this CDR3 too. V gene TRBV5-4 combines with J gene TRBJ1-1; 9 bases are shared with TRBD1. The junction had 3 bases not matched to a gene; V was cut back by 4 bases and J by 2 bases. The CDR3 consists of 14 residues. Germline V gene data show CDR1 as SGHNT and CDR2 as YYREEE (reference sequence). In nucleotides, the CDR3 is TGTGCCAGCAGCCGGGACAGGGCTAACACTGAAGCTTTCTTT. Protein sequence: CASSRDRANTEAFF.

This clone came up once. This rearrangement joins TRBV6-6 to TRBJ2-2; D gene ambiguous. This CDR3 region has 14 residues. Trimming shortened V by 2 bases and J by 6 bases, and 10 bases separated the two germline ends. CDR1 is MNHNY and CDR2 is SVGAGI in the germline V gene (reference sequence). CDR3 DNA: TGTGCCAGCAGTTACCAGATCGGTTCCGGGGAGCTGTTTTTT. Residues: CASSYQIGSGELFF.

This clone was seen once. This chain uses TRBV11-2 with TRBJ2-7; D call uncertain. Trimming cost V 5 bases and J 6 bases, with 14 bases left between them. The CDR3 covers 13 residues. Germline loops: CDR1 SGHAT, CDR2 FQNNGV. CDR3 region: CASSAAFGSEQYF. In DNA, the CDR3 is TGTGCCAGCAGCGCGGCGTTTGGGTCCGAGCAGTACTTC.